These T cell receptor beta chains were read from a single sample in a study of shared clonotypes between healthy human individuals. Only in-frame clones appear in the TCRdb table, and some are missing; sequencing was by immunoSEQ multiplex PCR. The profile covers 2 million to 2.5 million clones, with approximately 93% appearing a single time and around 0.4% taken by the ten largest. What was sequenced was naive CD4+ T cells from PBMCs. The receptor source for this set is a young man in good health. Some clones in this sample may be carry-over from other donors' samples. Each CDR3 is given with its conserved first and last residue. Fields, in order: clone size, D gene, J gene, V gene, CDR3 DNA, CDR3 protein. D genes are given only for firm matches. Clone size is stated in some rows and not others, as once, few, many or a class when expanded.

. | TRBD2 | TRBJ2-1 | TRBV5-1 | TGCGCCAGCAGCTTCTGGACTAGCGGGAGGGCCCAGTACAATGAGCAGTTCTTC | CASSFWTSGRAQYNEQFF
. | . | TRBJ2-4 | TRBV18 | TGTGCCAGCTCACCAGGGACCCTAGCCAAAAACATTCAGTACTTC | CASSPGTLAKNIQYF
. | . | TRBJ2-2 | TRBV13 | TGTGCCAGCAGCCCCAGGAACACCGGGGAGCTGTTTTTT | CASSPRNTGELFF
. | TRBD2 | TRBJ2-6 | TRBV7-3 | TGTGCCAGCAGCTTAGGGACTAGCTATTCTGGGGCCAACGTCCTGACTTTC | CASSLGTSYSGANVLTF
. | TRBD1 | TRBJ1-5 | TRBV28 | TGTGCCAGCAGGACCCCCGGGACAGGGGAGCATTTT | CASRTPGTGEHF
. | . | TRBJ2-1 | TRBV5-1 | TGCGCCAGCAGCTTGGATTCGGGCACCTACAATGAGCAGTTCTTC | CASSLDSGTYNEQFF
. | . | TRBJ2-7 | TRBV6-5 | TGTGCCAGCAAGACTAGTTTTCAGGACGAGCAGTACTTC | CASKTSFQDEQYF
once | TRBD1 | TRBJ1-4 | TRBV5-1 | TGCGCCAGCAGGGGACAGGGGGCAACTAATGAAAAACTGTTTTTT | CASRGQGATNEKLFF
. | TRBD2 | TRBJ2-7 | TRBV28 | TGTGCCAGCAAGGTCGGGGGGGCGAGGTACGAGCAGTACTTC | CASKVGGARYEQYF
. | . | TRBJ2-1 | TRBV4-1 | TGCGCCAGCAGCCAAGTTCGGGTGGACTACAATGAGCAGTTCTTC | CASSQVRVDYNEQFF
. | . | TRBJ2-6 | TRBV19 | TGTGCCAGTAGCATCATTCTGAGAGGCTCTGGGGCCAACGTCCTGACTTTC | CASSIILRGSGANVLTF
. | . | TRBJ2-5 | TRBV6-1 | TGTGCCAGCAGTCCCACCAGCGACTGGGAGACCCAGTACTTC | CASSPTSDWETQYF
. | . | TRBJ1-2 | TRBV6-5 | TGTGCCAGCAGTTACAGACCTTCCTATGGCTACACCTTC | CASSYRPSYGYTF
. | . | TRBJ1-5 | TRBV5-5 | TGTGCCAGCAGCAAGGATAGCAATCAGCCCCAGCATTTT | CASSKDSNQPQHF
. | TRBD1 | TRBJ2-6 | TRBV5-1 | TGCGCCAGCAGCGGAAGGACAGGCCAACACTCTGGGGCCAACGTCCTGACTTTC | CASSGRTGQHSGANVLTF
. | . | TRBJ2-7 | TRBV4-2 | TGTGCCAGCAGCCAAGATCATAGGCGGCAGGCAAGTTCGGTCGAGCAGTACTTC | CASSQDHRRQASSVEQYF
. | . | TRBJ1-2 | TRBV7-2 | TGTGCCAGCAGCCCGGACAGACCGGGTACTAACTATGGCTACACCTTC | CASSPDRPGTNYGYTF
. | . | TRBJ1-2 | TRBV28 | TGTGCCAGCAGTTTGGGTGGCTACACCTTC | CASSLGGYTF
. | TRBD1 | TRBJ2-3 | TRBV5-8 | TGTGCCAGTCTCGACAGGGGAAACACAGATACGCAGTATTTT | CASLDRGNTDTQYF
. | TRBD1 | TRBJ1-2 | TRBV5-1 | TGCGCCAGCAGCGGACAGGGGGACTATGGCTACACCTTC | CASSGQGDYGYTF
once | . | TRBJ1-4 | TRBV7-2 | TGTGCCAGCAGCTCGAGACAGGAAAAACTGTTTTTT | CASSSRQEKLFF
. | TRBD2 | TRBJ2-3 | TRBV12-5 | TGTGCTAGTGGTTTTGGGCGGGGGGTGACGGCAGATACGCAGTATTTT | CASGFGRGVTADTQYF
. | TRBD2 | TRBJ2-1 | TRBV4-1 | TGCGCCAGCAGCCAGCTGCTAGCGGGAGTTGGTGAGCAGTTCTTC | CASSQLLAGVGEQFF
once | . | TRBJ2-3 | TRBV27 | TGTGCCAGCAGTAAGGAGCGGCTAAACTTCGATACGCAGTATTTT | CASSKERLNFDTQYF
. | . | TRBJ2-6 | TRBV28 | TGTGCCAGCAGTATCCCGGGGTCAGGGGCCAACGTCCTGACTTTC | CASSIPGSGANVLTF
. | TRBD1 | TRBJ2-1 | TRBV10-1 | TGCGCCAGCAGTAAATCCCCCGGGACAGGGGTCGATGAGCAGTTCTTC | CASSKSPGTGVDEQFF
. | . | TRBJ2-3 | TRBV19 | TGTGCCAGTAGTATAGATTTGGGTATTCCAGATACGCAGTATTTT | CASSIDLGIPDTQYF
. | . | TRBJ2-5 | TRBV18 | TGTGCCAGCTCACCGGGACACCTAGAGACCCAGTACTTC | CASSPGHLETQYF
. | TRBD2 | TRBJ2-2 | TRBV10-3 | TGTGCCACGACCGGACTAGCGGGAGGGCCTCGTACCGGGGAGCTGTTTTTT | CATTGLAGGPRTGELFF
. | . | TRBJ1-2 | TRBV18 | TGTGCCAGCTCACCACCCCTGGGGATCGGCTACACCTTC | CASSPPLGIGYTF
once | . | TRBJ2-5 | TRBV20-1 | TGCAGTGCGGACAAAGAGACCCAGTACTTC | CSADKETQYF
. | TRBD1 | TRBJ2-7 | TRBV4-1 | TGCGCCAGCAGCCAGCCAAGGGACAGAGGAACCTACGAGCAGTACTTC | CASSQPRDRGTYEQYF
once | . | TRBJ1-2 | TRBV21-1 | TGTGCCAGCAGCCTGCGACCCGGTGGCTATGGCTACACCTTC | CASSLRPGGYGYTF
. | TRBD1 | TRBJ1-2 | TRBV30 | TGTGCCTGGAGTGAGGGACAGGGGTCCGTGGATGGCTACACCTTC | CAWSEGQGSVDGYTF
. | . | TRBJ2-3 | TRBV5-5 | TGTGCCAGCAGCTTAGAGGACTGGGCGGGGGCCGATACGCAGTATTTT | CASSLEDWAGADTQYF
. | . | TRBJ1-1 | TRBV27 | TGTGCCAGCAGTTTCCGTGGGGTGGGGAACACTGAAGCTTTCTTT | CASSFRGVGNTEAFF
. | TRBD2 | TRBJ2-2 | TRBV4-3 | TGCGCCAGCAGCCCGAGCGGGAGTGGGCAGACCGGGGAGCTGTTTTTT | CASSPSGSGQTGELFF
. | TRBD2 | TRBJ2-1 | TRBV2 | TGTGCCAGCAGTGGGGGGGGTAATGAGCAGTTCTTC | CASSGGGNEQFF
. | . | TRBJ2-1 | TRBV27 | TGTGCCAGCAGTCCCCGCTACAATGAGCAGTTCTTC | CASSPRYNEQFF
. | TRBD2 | TRBJ2-1 | TRBV18 | TGTGCCAGCTCACCGGGACTAGGAGCCTACAATGAGCAGTTCTTC | CASSPGLGAYNEQFF
. | . | TRBJ2-7 | TRBV7-8 | TGTGCCAGCAGCTTAGATCTTGCGCCTGGAGGTAGGCAGTACTTC | CASSLDLAPGGRQYF
. | . | TRBJ1-3 | TRBV5-1 | TGCGCCAGCAGCTTGGAACAACAGCACTCTGGAAACACCATATATTTT | CASSLEQQHSGNTIYF
. | . | TRBJ2-7 | TRBV28 | TGTGCCAGCAGCCCTACCCCTATGGGGTTCTACGAGCAGTACTTC | CASSPTPMGFYEQYF
. | TRBD2 | TRBJ2-3 | TRBV19 | TGTGCCAGTAGTCTGGGGACTAGCGGGAGGCTCAGCACAGATACGCAGTATTTT | CASSLGTSGRLSTDTQYF
. | . | TRBJ1-2 | TRBV5-1 | TGCGCCAGCAGCGGGGGCCCTAACTATGGCTACACCTTC | CASSGGPNYGYTF
. | TRBD1 | TRBJ2-7 | TRBV28 | TGTGCCAGCAGTGACCCGACAGGGAGTCGGTACGAGCAGTACTTC | CASSDPTGSRYEQYF
. | TRBD2 | TRBJ2-2 | TRBV10-3 | TGTGCCATCACCCAGGGCCGTAGCGGGACCGGGGAGCTGTTTTTT | CAITQGRSGTGELFF
. | . | TRBJ2-7 | TRBV5-4 | TGTGCCAGCAGCCCCACCAGGGGGGGTGAGCAGTACTTC | CASSPTRGGEQYF
. | . | TRBJ2-7 | TRBV28 | TGTGCCAGCAGTTTTCTGGGATTCCCCGGACAGCGTGAGCAGTACTTC | CASSFLGFPGQREQYF
. | TRBD2 | TRBJ2-3 | TRBV19 | TGTGCCAGTAGTATATTTGCGGGAGGGGGTACAGATACGCAGTATTTT | CASSIFAGGGTDTQYF
. | . | TRBJ1-2 | TRBV19 | TGTGCCAGTAGTATCAACAGTAACTATGGCTACACCTTC | CASSINSNYGYTF
. | . | TRBJ2-3 | TRBV7-3 | TGTGCCAGCAGCTTAAACAGCCTAATTAGCACAGATACGCAGTATTTT | CASSLNSLISTDTQYF
. | TRBD2 | TRBJ2-5 | TRBV11-1 | TGTGCCAGCAGCGAGGAGGAGCGGGAGGTCAGGCAGTACTTC | CASSEEEREVRQYF